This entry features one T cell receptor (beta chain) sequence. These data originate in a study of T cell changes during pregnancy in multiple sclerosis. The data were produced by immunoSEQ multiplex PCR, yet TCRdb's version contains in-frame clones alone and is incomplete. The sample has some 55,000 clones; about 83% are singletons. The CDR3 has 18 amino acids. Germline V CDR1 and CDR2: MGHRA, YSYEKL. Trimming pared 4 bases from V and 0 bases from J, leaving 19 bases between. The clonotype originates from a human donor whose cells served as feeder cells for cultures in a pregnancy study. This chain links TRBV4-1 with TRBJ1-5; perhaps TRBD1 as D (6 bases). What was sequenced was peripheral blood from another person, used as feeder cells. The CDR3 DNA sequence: TGCGCCAGCAGCCCCCGGAGCGCAGGGGCTCTTAGCAATCAGCCCCAGCATTTT. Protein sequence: CASSPRSAGALSNQPQHF.